The source of this T cell receptor beta chain is a study of Ad26.COV2.S vaccination and SARS-CoV-2 variants (dated by TCRdb to the early 2020s). At the level of the whole study: The specificity and breadth of SARS-CoV-2-reactive T cell receptors after Ad26.COV2.S vaccination were assessed by TCRbeta repertoire sequencing. A total of approximately 30 samples were included in the TCR-sequenced set, comprising roughly 19 Ad26.COV2.S vaccine recipients, 5 placebo recipients and 8 SARS-CoV-2 convalescent individuals.

The germline V gene encodes CDR1 KGHSH and CDR2 LQKENI. The CDR3 runs 12 amino acids, cysteine and phenylalanine included. CDR3 DNA is the only sequence kept; it has 36 bases, read in frame from the first base. Cut back by 7 bases and 1 base, the V and J ends lie 7 bases apart. Points the paper makes about the study in general: Ad26.COV2.S recipients had higher spike-specific TCR breadth than placebo recipients (P = 0.0014). The authors noted that total T cell responses may have been underestimated by the TCR breadth and depth analyses. Substantial breadth of spike-specific CD8+ and CD4+ T cell responses was reported after vaccination. Non-spike TCR breadth was comparable between vaccine and placebo recipients, consistent with the vaccine containing only spike.

With respect to this clone: Its recognized antigen is unknown. Per-base quality was not reported, and no clone a single base away is much larger than it.

This specimen's time point label, per the study, means: individuals recovered from natural SARS-CoV-2 infection. The immunoSEQ Assay was the method used to sequence TCRbeta CDR3 regions. After extraction, genomic DNA underwent amplification by bias-controlled multiplex PCR, followed by high-throughput sequencing. Regarding the original processing steps: To quantify the absolute abundance of each unique TCRbeta CDR3 region, sequences were collapsed and filtered. T cell fraction was estimated by normalizing TCRbeta template counts to usable DNA, with usable DNA measured through amplification of reference genes found in all nucleated cells. Repertoire TCRs were annotated as SARS-CoV-2-specific when V gene, CDR3 amino acid sequence and J gene were exactly matched to a known reactive TCR set. The reference SARS-CoV-2 TCR set came from MIRA and was filtered for enrichment in COVID-19-positive ImmuneCODE repertoires, removing public or cross-reactive TCRs. Using the MIRA antigens, annotated TCRs were further analysed by specific ORF or by position within an ORF. Depth was the summed frequency of annotated unique rearrangements, while breadth was defined as annotated unique rearrangements over total unique productive rearrangements. Two-sided Wilcoxon rank-sum tests were applied when comparing TCR breadth between groups. The clones in this table, taken by TCRdb from immuneACCESS, are in-frame only. Not every clone is retained; where verified, under half of the shortfall comes from an unresolved V gene, and the cause of the rest is unknown. That table is the source of V, J and clone size, and D and trimming were worked out from the DNA. A total of over 110,000 clones appear in this sample, 80% to 90% of them only once. The ten top clones hold 4% to 6% of the sample.

This sequence uses TRBV18 and TRBJ1-1; the D gene is perhaps TRBD1, from 5 matching bases. This clonotype was sampled from a human donor who had recovered from COVID-19. The sequenced sample was peripheral blood, obtained after recovery from COVID-19. The encoded CDR3 is CASLRGNTEAFF. The sequenced DNA is TGTGCCAGCTTAAGGGGGAACACTGAAGCTTTCTTT. This CDR3, with the reference TRBV18 and TRBJ1-1 proteins standing in past its ends, gives the full variable domain NAGVMQNPRHLVRRRGQEARLRCSPMKGHSHVYWYRQLPEEGLKFMVYLQKENIIDESGMPKERFSAEFPKEGPSILRIQQVVRGDSAAYFCASLRGNTEAFFGQGTRLTVV.